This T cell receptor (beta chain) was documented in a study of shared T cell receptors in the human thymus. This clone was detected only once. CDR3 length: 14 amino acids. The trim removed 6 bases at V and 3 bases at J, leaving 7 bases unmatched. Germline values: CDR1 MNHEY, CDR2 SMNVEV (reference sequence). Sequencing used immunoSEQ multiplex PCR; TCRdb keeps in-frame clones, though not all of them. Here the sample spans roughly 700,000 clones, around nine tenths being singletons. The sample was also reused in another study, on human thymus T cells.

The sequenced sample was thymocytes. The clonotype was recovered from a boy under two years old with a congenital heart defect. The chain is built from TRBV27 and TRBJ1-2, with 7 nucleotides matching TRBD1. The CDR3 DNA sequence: TGTGCCAGCAGGGCGGAGGGGGCATACTATGGCTACACCTTC. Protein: CASRAEGAYYGYTF.